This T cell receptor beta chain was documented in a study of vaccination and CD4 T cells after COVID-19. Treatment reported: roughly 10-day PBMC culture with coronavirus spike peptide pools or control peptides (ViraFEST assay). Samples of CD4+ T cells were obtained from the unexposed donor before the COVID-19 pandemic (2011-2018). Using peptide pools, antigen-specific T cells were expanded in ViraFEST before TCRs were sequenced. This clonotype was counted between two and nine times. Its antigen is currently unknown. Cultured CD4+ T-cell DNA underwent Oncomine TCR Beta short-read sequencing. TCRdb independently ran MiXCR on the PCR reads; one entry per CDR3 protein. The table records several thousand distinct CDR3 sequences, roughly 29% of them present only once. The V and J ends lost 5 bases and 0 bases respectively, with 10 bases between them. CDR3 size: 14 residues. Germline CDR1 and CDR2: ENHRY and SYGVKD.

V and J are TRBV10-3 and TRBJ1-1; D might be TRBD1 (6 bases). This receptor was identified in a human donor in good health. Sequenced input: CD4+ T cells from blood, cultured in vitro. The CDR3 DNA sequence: TGTGCCATCAGTCCCGGGACACTGAACACTGAAGCTTTCTTT. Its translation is CAISPGTLNTEAFF.